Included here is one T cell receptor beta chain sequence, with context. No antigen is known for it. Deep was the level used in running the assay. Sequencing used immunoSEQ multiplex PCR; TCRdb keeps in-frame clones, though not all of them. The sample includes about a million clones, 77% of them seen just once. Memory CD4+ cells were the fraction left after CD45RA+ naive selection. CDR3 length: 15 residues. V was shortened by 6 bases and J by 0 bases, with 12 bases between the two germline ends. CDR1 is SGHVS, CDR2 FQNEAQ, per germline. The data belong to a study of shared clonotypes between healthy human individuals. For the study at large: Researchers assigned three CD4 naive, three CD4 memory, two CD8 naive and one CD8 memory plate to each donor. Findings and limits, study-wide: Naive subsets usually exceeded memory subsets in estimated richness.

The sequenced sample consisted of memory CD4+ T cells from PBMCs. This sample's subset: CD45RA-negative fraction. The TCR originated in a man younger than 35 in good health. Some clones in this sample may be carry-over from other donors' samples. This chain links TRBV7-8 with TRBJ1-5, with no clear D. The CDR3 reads CASSPGPNSNQPQHF. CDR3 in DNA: TGTGCCAGCAGTCCCGGCCCTAATAGCAATCAGCCCCAGCATTTT.